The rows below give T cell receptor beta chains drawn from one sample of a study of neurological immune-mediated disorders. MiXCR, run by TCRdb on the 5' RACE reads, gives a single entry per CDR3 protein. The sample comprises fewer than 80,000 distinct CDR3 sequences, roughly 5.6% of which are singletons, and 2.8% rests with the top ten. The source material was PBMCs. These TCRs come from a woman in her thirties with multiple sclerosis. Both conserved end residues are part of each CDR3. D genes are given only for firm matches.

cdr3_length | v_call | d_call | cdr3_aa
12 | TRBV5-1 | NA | CASSPDFYEQYF
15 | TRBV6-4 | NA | CASSATMDHTGELFF
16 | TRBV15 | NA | CATSSDRGYLENIQYF
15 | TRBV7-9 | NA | CASSSAGVNPYEQYF
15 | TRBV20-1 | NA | CSARVEGEMYNEQFF
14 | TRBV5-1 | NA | CASTTQGLQETQYF
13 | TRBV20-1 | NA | CSARDGRNQPQHF
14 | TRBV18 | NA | CASSPLAANTEAFF
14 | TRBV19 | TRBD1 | CASSRDSVNYGYTF
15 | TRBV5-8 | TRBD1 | CASSMPGQGYNEQFF
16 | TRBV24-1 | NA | CATSDLRQGGTDTQYF
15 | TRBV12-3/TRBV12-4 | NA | CASTRDGGVIGIQYF
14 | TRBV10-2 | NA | CASSERGSLGEQYF
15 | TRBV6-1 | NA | CASSEEGREAYEQYF
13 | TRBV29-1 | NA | CSSTRVRADTQYF
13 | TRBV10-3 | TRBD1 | CAIGETGAGGYTF
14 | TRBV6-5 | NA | CASSYDGLGEKLFF
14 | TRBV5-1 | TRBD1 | CASSLGGQNTEAFF
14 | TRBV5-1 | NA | CASSSGQLLDTQYF
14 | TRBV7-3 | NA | CASSPGGGGETQYF
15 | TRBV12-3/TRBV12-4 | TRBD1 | CASSPGTGGLHEQYF
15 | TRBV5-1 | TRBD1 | CASSLETGGKNEQFF
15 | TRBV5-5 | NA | CASSWGGSNTGELFF
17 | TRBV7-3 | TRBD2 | CASSFYPLAGAFNEQFF
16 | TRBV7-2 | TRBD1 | CASSLGSGGNNSPLHF
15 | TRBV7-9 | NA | CASSGTGYVGDTQYF
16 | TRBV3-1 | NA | CASSTRLDASGYGYTF
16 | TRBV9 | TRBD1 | CASSARQGWGNYGYTF
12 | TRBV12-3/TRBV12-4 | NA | CVSSFGGPEQYF
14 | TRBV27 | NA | CASRVGQFNEKLFF
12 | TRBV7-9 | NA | CASSLPAGEQFF